Listed below are T cell receptor beta chains from one sample, sequenced in a study of blood T cell repertoires in COVID-19. TCRdb keeps only in-frame clones here, not all; method: immunoSEQ multiplex PCR. The table has more than 100,000 clones, around 89% seen once. What was sequenced was peripheral blood. These receptors were collected from a man in his forties or fifties with active or convalescent COVID-19. Each CDR3 is given with its conserved first and last residue. The order of the fields is clone size, J gene, D gene, V gene, CDR3 protein, CDR3 DNA. A D gene is named only where the DNA matches it firmly. Rows give clone size only sometimes, using once, few, many, or a class for an expanded clone.

.,TRBJ1-4,.,TRBV7-9,CASSLQQGSEKLFF,TGTGCCAGCAGCTTACAGCAGGGTAGTGAAAAACTGTTTTTT
.,TRBJ1-1,.,TRBV7-2,CASSLIVDREAFF,TGTGCCAGCAGCTTAATTGTAGACAGGGAAGCTTTCTTT
.,TRBJ1-6,TRBD1,TRBV12-3/TRBV12-4,CASSSRGALHF,TGTGCCAGCAGTTCCAGGGGGGCCCTCCACTTT
once,TRBJ2-2,.,TRBV28,CASTPQVVTGELFF,TGTGCCAGCACACCACAGGTTGTCACCGGGGAGCTGTTTTTT
.,TRBJ2-2,TRBD1,TRBV19,CASGPGQGNTGELFF,TGTGCCAGTGGACCGGGACAGGGGAACACCGGGGAGCTGTTTTTT
.,TRBJ2-7,.,TRBV2,CASSEAGFSGYSYEQYF,TGTGCCAGCAGTGAAGCGGGTTTTAGCGGCTACTCCTACGAGCAGTACTTC
.,TRBJ1-5,.,TRBV29-1,CSVFTDSNQPQHF,TGCAGCGTTTTCACAGATAGCAATCAGCCCCAGCATTTT
once,TRBJ2-7,TRBD2,TRBV19,CASSTPGGRKPYEQYF,TGTGCCAGTAGTACCCCGGGGGGGCGGAAACCCTACGAGCAGTACTTC
.,TRBJ1-6,.,TRBV30,CAWSVQRGSTYNSPLHF,TGTGCCTGGAGTGTACAACGGGGGTCCACCTATAATTCACCCCTCCACTTT
.,TRBJ2-7,TRBD1,TRBV6-5,CASSTGDRSYEQYF,TGTGCCAGCAGTACGGGGGACAGGTCCTACGAGCAGTACTTC
.,TRBJ2-1,TRBD2,TRBV3-1/TRBV3-2,CASSQWRENNEQFF,TGTGCCAGCAGCCAATGGCGGGAGAACAATGAGCAGTTCTTC
.,TRBJ2-1,TRBD1,TRBV7-8,CASSLGTGDNDEQFF,TGTGCCAGCAGCTTAGGGACAGGGGATAACGATGAGCAGTTCTTC
.,TRBJ1-2,.,TRBV4-3,CASSQDWGPDGYTF,TGCGCCAGCAGCCAAGATTGGGGGCCGGATGGCTACACCTTC
.,TRBJ1-6,.,TRBV19,CASSVDRDSPLHF,TGTGCCAGTAGTGTCGACAGAGATTCACCCCTCCACTTT
.,TRBJ2-1,.,TRBV28,CASSLFQGQYNEQFF,TGTGCCAGCAGTTTATTCCAGGGGCAGTACAATGAGCAGTTCTTC
.,TRBJ1-5,.,TRBV29-1,CSVGGGEAQPQHF,TGCAGCGTTGGGGGGGGCGAGGCTCAGCCCCAGCATTTT
.,TRBJ2-1,TRBD1,TRBV28,CASSVPGGWKAFF,TGTGCCAGCAGTGTCCCAGGGGGCTGGAAGGCGTTCTTC
once,TRBJ2-1,.,TRBV4-2,CASSPRLGDEQFF,TGTGCCAGCAGCCCGCGTCTGGGAGATGAGCAGTTCTTC
.,TRBJ2-3,TRBD1,TRBV5-1,CASSPRTGTDTQYF,TGCGCCAGCAGCCCACGGACAGGGACAGATACGCAGTATTTT
.,TRBJ1-1,.,TRBV15,CATSRDQGRAEAFF,TGTGCCACCAGCAGAGATCAGGGGCGGGCTGAAGCTTTCTTT
few,TRBJ2-5,TRBD1,TRBV5-1,CASSVDRRQETQYF,TGCGCCAGCAGCGTGGACAGGAGACAAGAGACCCAGTACTTC
.,TRBJ2-7,TRBD1,TRBV5-1,CASSTRTGGLVAYEQYF,TGCGCCAGCAGCACCCGGACAGGGGGACTAGTTGCCTACGAGCAGTACTTC
.,TRBJ2-7,.,TRBV4-1,CASSQWTDSYEQYF,TGCGCCAGCAGCCAATGGACAGATAGCTACGAGCAGTACTTC
.,TRBJ2-5,TRBD1,TRBV6-2/TRBV6-3,CASSRRTGEETQYF,TGTGCCAGCAGTAGACGGACAGGGGAAGAGACCCAGTACTTC
.,TRBJ2-7,.,TRBV12-5,CASGLVDEAMYEQYF,TGTGCTAGTGGTTTGGTAGACGAAGCGATGTACGAGCAGTACTTC
.,TRBJ2-7,TRBD1,TRBV6-5,CASRGGQDNSYEQYF,TGTGCCAGCAGGGGGGGACAGGATAACTCCTACGAGCAGTACTTC
medium-sized,TRBJ2-6,.,TRBV19,CASSEWASGANVLTF,TGTGCCAGTAGTGAATGGGCGAGTGGGGCCAACGTCCTGACTTTC
.,TRBJ2-2,.,TRBV19,CASSRVRGATGELFF,TGTGCCAGTAGTCGGGTCCGAGGTGCCACCGGGGAGCTGTTTTTT
.,TRBJ2-1,TRBD1,TRBV11-3,CASRAGTGVNEQFF,TGTGCCAGCAGGGCCGGGACAGGGGTGAATGAGCAGTTCTTC